The 26 T cell receptor beta chains presented below share a single source sample, sequenced in a study of T cell responses to AZD1222 COVID-19 vaccine. TCRdb's table, derived via immunoSEQ multiplex PCR, lists solely in-frame clones and lacks some. Of 100,000 to 120,000 clones in the sample, roughly 92% were seen once. This material consisted of peripheral blood, taken on day 0 of AZD1222 vaccination. The receptor source for this set is an adult in good health.

The chain carries TRBV19 and TRBJ1-1; D is unresolved. The CDR3 length is 16 residues. Germline CDR1 LNHDA, CDR2 SQIVND (reference sequence). The ends were cut back, 3 bases at V and 3 bases at J, with 17 bases in the middle. CDR3 nucleotides: TGTGCCAGTAGTATCGCGAGGGTCTTGTACGACACTGAAGCTTTCTTT. Residues: CASSIARVLYDTEAFF.

The V call is TRBV12-5, the J call TRBJ1-2, with D possibly TRBD1 on 5 matching bases. The length of the CDR3 is 13 residues. Germline-derived CDR1 and CDR2 are LGHNT and FRNRAP. V was clipped by 4 bases and J by 7 bases, with 13 bases between them. The CDR3 nucleotides are TGTGCTAGTGGTTCTTTTGCGGGGGTTGGCTACACCTTC. Its translation is CASGSFAGVGYTF.

The chain uses TRBV7-8 and TRBJ1-5; 10 bases map to TRBD1. The germline CDR1 and CDR2 sequences are SGHVS and FQNEAQ. With V trimmed by 10 bases and J by 1 base, 10 bases remained unmatched. The CDR3 length is 16 residues. The CDR3 DNA reads as TGTGCCACCAAAAAGGACAGGGGGGAAAGCAATCAGCCCCAGCATTTT. This codes for CATKKDRGESNQPQHF.

The genes are TRBV19 and TRBJ1-2; 7 bases line up with TRBD1. Germline V gene data show CDR1 as LNHDA and CDR2 as SQIVND (reference sequence). CDR3 length equals 13 residues. V lost 7 bases, J lost 5 bases, and 7 bases stayed unmatched. The CDR3 nucleotides are TGTGCCAGTAATCCTAAGGGGGCGTATGGCTACACCTTC. Its translation: CASNPKGAYGYTF.

This rearrangement joins TRBV12-3 or TRBV12-4 to TRBJ2-5; no firm D call. There are 13 residues in the CDR3. V was shortened by 2 bases and J by 1 base, with 5 bases between the two germline ends. The CDR3 DNA follows: TGTGCCAGCAGTTTATTCGCCCAAGAGACCCAGTACTTC. Translating it yields CASSLFAQETQYF.

The rearrangement joins TRBV6-5 to TRBJ1-1; 8 nucleotides match TRBD1. Unmatched junction bases numbered 7, after V lost 10 bases and J lost 0 bases. The V gene's germline CDR1 is MNHEY and CDR2 SVGAGI. This CDR3 contains 14 residues. CDR3 residues: CATRTGKVNTEAFF. CDR3 DNA: TGTGCCACCCGGACAGGGAAGGTGAACACTGAAGCTTTCTTT.

V gene TRBV14 combines with J gene TRBJ2-7; D unresolved. Trimming shortened V by 0 bases and J by 0 bases, and 9 bases separated the two germline ends. CDR1 and CDR2 (germline): SGHDN, FVKESK. The CDR3 extends over 15 amino acids. The CDR3: CASSQDYRASYEQYF. DNA of the CDR3: TGTGCCAGCAGCCAAGATTACAGAGCCTCCTACGAGCAGTACTTC.

The chain couples TRBV6-5 to TRBJ1-5; possibly TRBD1 for D (5 bases). The germline V and J ends were trimmed by 6 bases and 9 bases, with 18 bases remaining between them. This CDR3 spans 14 amino acids. CDR1 is MNHEY and CDR2 is SVGAGI in the germline V gene. This chain's CDR3 is CASSASGPDSPQHF. The CDR3 DNA is TGTGCCAGCAGCGCCTCAGGGCCGGATTCGCCCCAGCATTTT.

The V and J genes are TRBV5-6 and TRBJ2-7; D is possibly TRBD2 (6 bases). Germline-derived CDR1 and CDR2 are SGHDT and YYEEEE. With 4 bases removed from V and 6 bases from J, the gap between germline ends came to 20 bases. The CDR3 has 15 amino acids. The CDR3 region is CASSRDSTRRVEQYF. CDR3 bases: TGTGCCAGCAGCCGCGACTCCACCAGGAGGGTCGAGCAGTACTTC.

This sequence joins TRBV28 and TRBJ1-1; possibly TRBD1 for D (5 bases). The V gene lost 3 bases and the J gene lost 5 bases, with 13 bases spanning the gap. The germline V gene has CDR1 MDHEN and CDR2 SYDVKM. The CDR3 runs to 14 residues. Written as DNA, the CDR3 is TGTGCCAGCAGTTTCTCGGGGGGTAGAACTGAAGCTTTCTTT. It yields the protein CASSFSGGRTEAFF.

The rearrangement joins TRBV5-1 to TRBJ2-7, with TRBD1 as a possible D gene (6 bases). The CDR3 contains 15 residues. Germline V gene data show CDR1 as SGHRS and CDR2 as YFSETQ. Trimming took off 0 bases at V and 3 bases at J, with 13 bases between the two ends. CDR3 sequence (DNA): TGCGCCAGCAGCTTGGAAGGGGGTTCCCTCTACGAGCAGTACTTC. As protein: CASSLEGGSLYEQYF.

This sequence joins TRBV5-1 and TRBJ2-5; 7 bases align to TRBD1. From germline, CDR1 is SGHRS and CDR2 YFSETQ. The CDR3 is made up of 15 amino acids. V trimming: 2 bases; J trimming: 0 bases; junction bases outside the gene matches: 4. CDR3 DNA: TGCGCCAGCAGCTTAATGGGACAGAACCAAGAGACCCAGTACTTC. Its translation: CASSLMGQNQETQYF.

V usage is TRBV28 and J usage is TRBJ1-6; D is possibly TRBD1 (6 bases). The CDR3 loop spans 15 amino acids. V shed 8 bases and J shed 3 bases, with 14 bases lying between them. Per germline, CDR1 MDHEN and CDR2 SYDVKM. This CDR3 is CASSAGTFYNSPLHF. CDR3 DNA: TGTGCCAGCTCCGCCGGGACATTCTATAATTCACCCCTCCACTTT.

This clone was observed a few times. The chain joins TRBV24-1 to TRBJ1-2; 8 positions match TRBD1. Germline assignment: CDR1 KGHDR and CDR2 SFDVKD. The V gene end was trimmed by 9 bases and the J gene end by 6 bases; junction bases not matched to a gene: 2. The CDR3 consists of 11 residues. The CDR3 DNA is TGTGCCACCCAACAGGGGGATGGCTACACCTTC. The encoded protein is CATQQGDGYTF.

The V call is TRBV18, the J call TRBJ1-1; tentative D call: TRBD1 (5 bases). The CDR3 has 13 amino acids. V was shortened by 4 bases and J by 2 bases, with 8 bases between the two germline ends. Germline lookup yields CDR1 KGHSH and CDR2 LQKENI. The CDR3 nucleotides read TGTGCCAGCTCACGGACAATAAACACTGAAGCTTTCTTT. Translated: CASSRTINTEAFF.

This clone was seen once. This chain links TRBV30 with TRBJ1-3; a weak D match, TRBD1 (5 bases). There are 15 residues in the CDR3. The germline V gene has CDR1 GTSNPN and CDR2 SVGIG (reference sequence). V lost 5 bases to trimming and J lost 2 bases, with 16 bases between them. The CDR3 spells CAWPAPAGAGNTIYF. The CDR3 nucleotides are TGTGCCTGGCCAGCCCCTGCGGGGGCTGGAAACACCATATATTTT.

The chain carries TRBV11-2 and TRBJ1-4, with TRBD1 as a possible D gene (6 bases). CDR3 length equals 16 residues. V dropped 2 bases and J dropped 2 bases, with 12 bases sitting between them. In germline, CDR1 is SGHAT, CDR2 FQNNGV. As DNA, the CDR3 is TGTGCCAGCAGCTTACTTTCGGGGGCTACTAATGAAAAACTGTTTTTT. Its translation: CASSLLSGATNEKLFF.

The chain carries TRBV28 and TRBJ1-1; unclear D gene. Germline CDR1 is MDHEN and CDR2 is SYDVKM. V was clipped by 3 bases and J by 0 bases, with 5 bases between them. The CDR3 extends over 13 amino acids. This chain's CDR3 is CASSFKMNTEAFF. The CDR3 nucleotides are TGTGCCAGCAGTTTTAAGATGAACACTGAAGCTTTCTTT.

The V gene is TRBV6-5, the J gene TRBJ2-7; possible D gene TRBD1, 6 bases. There are 13 residues in the CDR3. Per germline, CDR1 MNHEY and CDR2 SVGAGI. Trimming left V 6 bases short and J 3 bases short, with 12 bases between. The CDR3 spells CASRLGTSYEQYF. In nucleotides, the CDR3 is TGTGCCAGCAGATTAGGGACAAGCTACGAGCAGTACTTC.

The rearrangement uses TRBV28 and TRBJ1-2; D unresolved. V was trimmed by 4 bases and J by 7 bases, leaving 7 bases between them. The V gene's germline CDR1 is MDHEN and CDR2 SYDVKM. CDR3 size: 11 residues. The CDR3 protein is CASSSLRGYTF. As DNA, the CDR3 is TGTGCCAGCAGTTCCCTCCGTGGCTACACCTTC.

The chain combines TRBV3-1 (or the pseudogene TRBV3-2) with TRBJ1-5, with D possibly TRBD1 on 6 matching bases. Germline loops: CDR1 LGHDT, CDR2 YNNKEL (reference sequence). The CDR3 runs 15 residues. V lost 4 bases to trimming and J lost 0 bases, with 10 bases between them. The CDR3 region has the DNA TGTGCCAGCAGCCGGGACACAGCTAGCAATCAGCCCCAGCATTTT. This gives the protein CASSRDTASNQPQHF.

Remarks on this clone: The same CDR3 is also encoded by other DNA sequences in this sample. The J gene is TRBJ2-2, the V gene TRBV3-1 (or the pseudogene TRBV3-2); 8 bases are shared with TRBD2. The CDR3 runs 16 residues. The junction had 2 bases not matched to a gene; V was cut back by 2 bases and J by 0 bases. Germline CDR1 reads LGHDT; CDR2 reads YNNKEL (reference sequence). CDR3 protein: CASSQSGGPNTGELFF. CDR3 nucleotide sequence: TGTGCCAGCAGCCAAAGCGGGGGACCGAACACCGGGGAGCTGTTTTTT.

V and J are TRBV6-6 and TRBJ1-1; D gene uncertain. Germline V gene data show CDR1 as MNHNY and CDR2 as SVGAGI (reference sequence). V lost 0 bases, J lost 5 bases, and 10 bases lay in between. This CDR3 spans 14 amino acids. CDR3 protein: CASSYSNPGTEAFF. The CDR3, as DNA: TGTGCCAGCAGTTACTCGAACCCGGGGACTGAAGCTTTCTTT.

The chain joins TRBV10-3 to TRBJ2-7; TRBD1 agrees at 10 bases. J lost 4 bases, V lost 5 bases, and 5 bases had no gene match. The CDR3 totals 14 residues. Germline V gene lookup returns CDR1 ENHRY and CDR2 SYGVKD. The CDR3 sequence is CAISRGGQGYEQYF. The CDR3 coding sequence is TGTGCCATCAGTCGGGGGGGACAGGGGTACGAGCAGTACTTC.

V and J are TRBV6-1 and TRBJ1-6; D is undetermined. CDR3 length: 14 amino acids. V was shortened by 0 bases and J by 4 bases, with 4 bases between the two germline ends. CDR1 is MNHNS and CDR2 is SASEGT in the germline V gene. The CDR3 DNA reads as TGTGCCAGCAGTGAAGCGGCGTATAATTCACCCCTCCACTTT. It yields the protein CASSEAAYNSPLHF.

The gene calls are TRBV24-1 and TRBJ2-2; D might be TRBD1 (7 bases). The CDR3 runs to 17 residues. The germline V gene has CDR1 KGHDR and CDR2 SFDVKD. Trimming removed 1 base at V and 0 bases at J, with 11 bases between. CDR3 sequence: CATSDFGGTANTGELFF. In DNA form, the CDR3 reads TGTGCCACCAGTGATTTTGGGGGGACAGCGAACACCGGGGAGCTGTTTTTT.